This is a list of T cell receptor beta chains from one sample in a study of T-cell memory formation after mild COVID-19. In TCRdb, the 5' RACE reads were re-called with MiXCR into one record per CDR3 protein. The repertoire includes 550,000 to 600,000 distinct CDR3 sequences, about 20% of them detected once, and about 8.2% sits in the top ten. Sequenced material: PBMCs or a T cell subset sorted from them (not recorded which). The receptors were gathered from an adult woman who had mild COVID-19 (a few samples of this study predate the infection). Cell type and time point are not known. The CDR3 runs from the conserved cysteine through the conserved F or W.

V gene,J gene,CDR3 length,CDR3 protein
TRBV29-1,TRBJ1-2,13,CSVATGRSSGYTF
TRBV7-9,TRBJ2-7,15,CASSLRQGGPYEQYF
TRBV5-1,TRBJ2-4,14,CASSLEQGGNIQYF
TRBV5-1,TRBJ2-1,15,CASSFRDRGYNEQFF
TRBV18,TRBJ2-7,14,CASSPPEGRGQQYF
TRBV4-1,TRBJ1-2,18,CASSQDYQAPLYYYGYTF
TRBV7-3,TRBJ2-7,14,CASSLSGPPFEQYF
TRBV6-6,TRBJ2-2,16,CASSYLGGLNTGELFF
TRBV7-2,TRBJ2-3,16,CASSLGQRPRTDTQYF
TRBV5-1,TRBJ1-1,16,CASSVAPTGQGAEAFF
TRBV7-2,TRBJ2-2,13,CASSLVFTGELFF
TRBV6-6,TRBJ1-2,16,CASSYATGTGGRGYTF
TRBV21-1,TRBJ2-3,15,CASSKRCRGQDTQYF
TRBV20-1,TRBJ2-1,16,CSARDLGEARYNEQFF
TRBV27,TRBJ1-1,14,CASRATGRNTEAFF
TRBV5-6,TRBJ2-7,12,CASTIDRDEQYF
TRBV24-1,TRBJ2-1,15,CATAGTTSSYNEQFF
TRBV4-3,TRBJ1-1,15,CASSRMIDRETEAFF
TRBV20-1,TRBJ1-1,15,CSARAVEPSNTEAFF
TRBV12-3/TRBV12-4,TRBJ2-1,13,CASNWGSYNEQFF
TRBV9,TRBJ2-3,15,CASSVTSGAGDTQYF
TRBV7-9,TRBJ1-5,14,CASSLAGFNQPQHF
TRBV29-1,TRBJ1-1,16,CSVLYNSAKSDTEAFF
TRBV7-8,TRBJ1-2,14,CASSPSPGAYGYTF